These T cell receptor beta chains were read from a single sample in a study of cytomegalovirus exposure and HLA in healthy donors. Libraries were prepared by immunoSEQ multiplex PCR; TCRdb keeps only in-frame clonotypes and omits some of them. The sample holds roughly 56,000 clones, roughly 86% seen once. The source material was PBMCs. Receptors originate from a young man in good health and CMV-seronegative. The CDR3 runs from the conserved cysteine through the conserved F or W. The D gene is left open where the match is weak. Clone size, where shown, is once, few, many, or a class for clones that have expanded.

V gene	D gene	J gene	clone size	CDR3 DNA	CDR3 protein
TRBV4-1	.	TRBJ1-2	.	TGCGCCAGCAGCCAAGAACCAGGGGCGGATAACTATGGCTACACCTTC	CASSQEPGADNYGYTF
TRBV5-8	.	TRBJ1-6	.	TGTGCCAGCAGCCCGGCGTACAGAGATAATTCACCCCTCCACTTT	CASSPAYRDNSPLHF
TRBV11-3	.	TRBJ1-1	.	TGTGCCAGCAGCTTAGAGGCGACAGCTCGAAACACTGAAGCTTTCTTT	CASSLEATARNTEAFF
TRBV4-1	TRBD1	TRBJ2-3	.	TGCGCCAGCAGCCCCTCTGGGACAGGTGAATCCACAGATACGCAGTATTTT	CASSPSGTGESTDTQYF
TRBV7-9	.	TRBJ1-4	.	TGTGCCAGCAGCCCCGGACTAAATGAAAAACTGTTTTTT	CASSPGLNEKLFF
TRBV11-2	.	TRBJ1-4	.	TGTGCCAGCAGTTCAGGGGCCGCCAAGGAAAAACTGTTTTTT	CASSSGAAKEKLFF
TRBV19	TRBD1	TRBJ2-7	.	TGTGCCAGTATAGGACAGGGGGCGGTCGAGCAGTACTTC	CASIGQGAVEQYF
TRBV29-1	TRBD2	TRBJ2-5	.	TGCACCACGACACGGACTAGCGGGGCGGAGACCCAGTACTTC	CTTTRTSGAETQYF
TRBV11-2	.	TRBJ1-5	.	TGTGCCAGCAGCCTAGAGGCGGGGAATCAGCCCCAGCATTTT	CASSLEAGNQPQHF
TRBV18	TRBD1	TRBJ2-1	.	TGTGCCAGCTCACCACCGGGACAGGTGGACCATGAGCAGTTCTTC	CASSPPGQVDHEQFF
TRBV19	TRBD2	TRBJ2-3	.	TGTGCCAGTATGGTGAGCGGGGCGGAAGATACGCAGTATTTT	CASMVSGAEDTQYF
TRBV5-1	.	TRBJ1-1	.	TGCGCCAGCAGCCCACTAGACGGGACTGAAGCTTTCTTT	CASSPLDGTEAFF
TRBV6-1	TRBD1	TRBJ2-7	few	TGTGCCAGCAGTGAAGAAGGGACAGGGGCCTACGAGCAGTACTTC	CASSEEGTGAYEQYF
TRBV2	TRBD2	TRBJ2-3	.	TGTGCCAGCACGCAACGGGGGGACACAGATACGCAGTATTTT	CASTQRGDTDTQYF
TRBV30	.	TRBJ1-1	few	TGTGCCTGGAGTGGTACAATCCCGCCGGGAGCTTTCTTT	CAWSGTIPPGAFF
TRBV21-1	.	TRBJ2-7	.	TGTGCCAGCAGCAAGACAGGGACCCACTACGAGCAGTACTTC	CASSKTGTHYEQYF
TRBV5-4	TRBD2	TRBJ2-7	.	TGTGCCAGCAGCTTGGATGCCAGCGGGGGTTTGTACGAGCAGTACTTC	CASSLDASGGLYEQYF
TRBV5-6	TRBD1	TRBJ2-7	.	TGTGCCAGCAGCCTGACAGGGGGCGGTTACGAGCAGTACTTC	CASSLTGGGYEQYF
TRBV4-2	TRBD2	TRBJ2-2	.	TGTGCCAGCAGCCAAGACCCCGGTAGCGGGGGGGCAAGGACCGGGGAGCTGTTTTTT	CASSQDPGSGGARTGELFF
TRBV10-3	.	TRBJ1-2	.	TGTGCCATCAGTGAAGGTGGAGACTATGGCTACACCTTC	CAISEGGDYGYTF
TRBV5-1	.	TRBJ2-7	once	TGCGCCAGCGGACGGGGACAATTCTACGAGCAGTACTTC	CASGRGQFYEQYF
TRBV18	.	TRBJ2-7	.	TGTGCCAGCTCACCCCGGACGGACAATTACGAGCAGTACTTC	CASSPRTDNYEQYF
TRBV10-3	TRBD2	TRBJ2-1	few	TGTGCCACTAAGCTCTTACTAGCGGGGGGGCCCAATGAGCAGTTCTTC	CATKLLLAGGPNEQFF
TRBV7-9	TRBD1	TRBJ1-4	.	TGTGCCAGCAGCCACGGGGACAGGACAACTAATGAAAAACTGTTTTTT	CASSHGDRTTNEKLFF
TRBV6-5	TRBD1	TRBJ2-7	.	TGTGCCAGCAGTTACCGGACAGGGGACGAGCAGTACTTC	CASSYRTGDEQYF
TRBV28	TRBD1	TRBJ1-5	.	TGTGCCAGCAGCTCAGACAGGGTAGGCAATCAGCCCCAGCATTTT	CASSSDRVGNQPQHF
TRBV7-2	.	TRBJ1-5	.	TGTGCCAGCAGCTTAGGGGGCCTCAATCAGCCCCAGCATTTT	CASSLGGLNQPQHF
TRBV5-1	TRBD1	TRBJ1-6	.	TGCGCCAGCAGCCTGACGACAGGGGGCCCTTCACCCCTCCACTTT	CASSLTTGGPSPLHF
TRBV2	TRBD1	TRBJ2-7	.	TGTGCCAGCAGGATACCGGGACAGGCGATCTACGAGCAGTACTTC	CASRIPGQAIYEQYF